This record concerns one T cell receptor beta chain sequence. Its matching antigen is unknown. The data are from a study of T cell responses to AZD1222 COVID-19 vaccine. This table comes from immunoSEQ multiplex PCR, and its TCRdb copy is limited to in-frame clones, with some not included. The sample consists of roughly 140,000 clones, approximately 88% of them appearing once. Study findings and constraints: White British ancestry dominated among donors, who included more females, and clonal diversity was possibly underestimated. Spike-specific TCR breadth and depth rose after two AZD1222 doses. Baseline serostatus was positive in only six AZD1222 recipients. There were repertoire samples only from the period after the peak T cell response.

Sequenced here: peripheral blood, sampled on day 0 of AZD1222 vaccination. This sequence was found in an adult in good health.

This CDR3 is CASSLVGPTGETQYF. CDR3 nucleotides: TGTGCCAGCAGCTTAGTTGGACCCACGGGGGAGACCCAGTACTTC. The genes are TRBV5-5 and TRBJ2-5, with D possibly being TRBD2 (5 bases). The V and J ends lost 2 bases and 5 bases respectively, with 16 bases between them. The CDR3 contains 15 residues. Germline values: CDR1 SGHKS, CDR2 YYEKEE (reference sequence).